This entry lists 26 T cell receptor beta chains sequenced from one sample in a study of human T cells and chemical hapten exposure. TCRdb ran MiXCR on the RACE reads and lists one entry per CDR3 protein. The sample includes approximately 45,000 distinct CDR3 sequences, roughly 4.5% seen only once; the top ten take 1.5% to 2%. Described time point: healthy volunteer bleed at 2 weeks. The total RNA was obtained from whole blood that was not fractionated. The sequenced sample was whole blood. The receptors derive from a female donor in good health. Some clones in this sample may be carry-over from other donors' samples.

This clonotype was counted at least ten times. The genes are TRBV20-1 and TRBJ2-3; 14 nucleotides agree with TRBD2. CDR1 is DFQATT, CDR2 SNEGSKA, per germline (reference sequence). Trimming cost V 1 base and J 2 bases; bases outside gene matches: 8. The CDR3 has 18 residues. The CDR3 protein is CSARVRWTSGGFTDTQYF. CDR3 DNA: TGCAGTGCTAGAGTGAGGTGGACTAGCGGGGGGTTCACAGATACGCAGTATTTT.

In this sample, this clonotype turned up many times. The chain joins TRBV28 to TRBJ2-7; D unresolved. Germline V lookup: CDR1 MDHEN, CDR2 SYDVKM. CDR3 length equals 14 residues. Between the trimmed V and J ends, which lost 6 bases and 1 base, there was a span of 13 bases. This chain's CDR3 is CASSLQVSSYEQYF. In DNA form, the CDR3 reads TGTGCCAGCAGCCTCCAAGTCTCGTCCTACGAGCAGTACTTC.

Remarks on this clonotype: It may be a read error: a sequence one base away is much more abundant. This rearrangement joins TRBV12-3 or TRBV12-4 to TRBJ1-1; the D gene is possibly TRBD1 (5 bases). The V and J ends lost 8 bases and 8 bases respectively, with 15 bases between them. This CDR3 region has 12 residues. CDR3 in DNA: TGTGCCAGCGGGATGGGAAGGGGCGAAGCTTTCTTT. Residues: CASGMGRGEAFF.

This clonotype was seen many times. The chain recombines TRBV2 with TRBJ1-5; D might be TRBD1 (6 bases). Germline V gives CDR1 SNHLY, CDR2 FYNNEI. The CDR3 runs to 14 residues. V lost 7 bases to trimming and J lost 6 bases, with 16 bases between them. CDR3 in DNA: TGTGCCAGCACCACCTCGGACAGTCGTCAGCCCCAGCATTTT. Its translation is CASTTSDSRQPQHF.

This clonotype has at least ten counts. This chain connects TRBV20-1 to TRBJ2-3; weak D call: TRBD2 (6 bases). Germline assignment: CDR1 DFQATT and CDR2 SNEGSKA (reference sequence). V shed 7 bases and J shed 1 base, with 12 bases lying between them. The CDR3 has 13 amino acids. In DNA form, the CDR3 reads TGCAGTGTAAGCGGGCGAGGCACAGATACGCAGTATTTT. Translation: CSVSGRGTDTQYF.

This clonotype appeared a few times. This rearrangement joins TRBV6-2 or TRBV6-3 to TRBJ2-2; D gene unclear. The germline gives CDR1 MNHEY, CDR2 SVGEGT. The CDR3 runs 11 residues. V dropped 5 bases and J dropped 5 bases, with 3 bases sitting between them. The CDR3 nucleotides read TGTGCCAGCAGTAGGACCGGGGAGCTGTTTTTT. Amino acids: CASSRTGELFF.

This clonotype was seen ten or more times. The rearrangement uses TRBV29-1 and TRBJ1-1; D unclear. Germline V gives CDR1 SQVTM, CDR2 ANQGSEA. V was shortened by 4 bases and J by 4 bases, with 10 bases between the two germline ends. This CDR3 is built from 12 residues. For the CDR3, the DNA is TGCAGCGTTGGCTTTTGGGCCACTGAAGCTTTCTTT. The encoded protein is CSVGFWATEAFF.

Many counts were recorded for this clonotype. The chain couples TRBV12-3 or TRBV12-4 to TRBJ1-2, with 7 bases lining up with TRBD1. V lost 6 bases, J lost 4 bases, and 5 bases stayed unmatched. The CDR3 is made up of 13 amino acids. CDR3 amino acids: CASSGQATYGYTF. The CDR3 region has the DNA TGTGCCAGCAGCGGACAGGCTACCTATGGCTACACCTTC.

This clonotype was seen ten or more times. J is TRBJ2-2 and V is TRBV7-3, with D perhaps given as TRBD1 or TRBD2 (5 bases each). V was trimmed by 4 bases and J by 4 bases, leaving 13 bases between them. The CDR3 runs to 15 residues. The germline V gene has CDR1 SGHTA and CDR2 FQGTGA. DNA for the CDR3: TGTGCCAGCAGCTCCACCGGGACCACCACCGGGGAGCTGTTTTTT. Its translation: CASSSTGTTTGELFF.

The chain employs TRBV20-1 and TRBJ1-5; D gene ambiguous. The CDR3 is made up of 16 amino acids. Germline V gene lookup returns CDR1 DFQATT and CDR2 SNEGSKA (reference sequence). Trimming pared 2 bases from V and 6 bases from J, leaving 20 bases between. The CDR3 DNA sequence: TGCAGTGCTAGAACCCGAACGGGAGGGCTCGGTCAGCCCCAGCATTTT. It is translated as CSARTRTGGLGQPQHF.

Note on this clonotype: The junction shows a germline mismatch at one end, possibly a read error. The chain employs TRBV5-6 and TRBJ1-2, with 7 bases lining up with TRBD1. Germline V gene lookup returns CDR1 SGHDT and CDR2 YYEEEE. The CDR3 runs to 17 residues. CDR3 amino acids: CASSLTGDPMDVSTGAF. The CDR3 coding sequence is TGTGCCAGCAGCTTGACAGGGGACCCTATGGACGTTTCTACGGGGGCCTTC. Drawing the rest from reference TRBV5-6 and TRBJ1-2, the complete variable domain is DAGVTQSPTHLIKTRGQQVTLRCSPKSGHDTVSWYQQALGQGPQFIFQYYEEEERQRGNFPDRFSGHQFPNYSSELNVNALLLGDSALYLCASSLTGDPMDVSTGAFGSGTRLTVV.

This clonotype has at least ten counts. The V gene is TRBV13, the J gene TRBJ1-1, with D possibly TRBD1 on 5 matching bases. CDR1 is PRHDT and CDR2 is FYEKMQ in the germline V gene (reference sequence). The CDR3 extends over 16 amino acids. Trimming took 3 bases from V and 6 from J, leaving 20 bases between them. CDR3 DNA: TGTGCCAGCAGCTTGTTTAGGGGAAATGGGAGGTCTGAAGCTTTCTTT. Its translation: CASSLFRGNGRSEAFF. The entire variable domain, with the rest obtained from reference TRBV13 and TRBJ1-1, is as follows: AAGVIQSPRHLIKEKRETATLKCYPIPRHDTVYWYQQGPGQDPQFLISFYEKMQSDKGSIPDRFSAQQFSDYHSELNMSSLELGDSALYFCASSLFRGNGRSEAFFGQGTRLTVV.

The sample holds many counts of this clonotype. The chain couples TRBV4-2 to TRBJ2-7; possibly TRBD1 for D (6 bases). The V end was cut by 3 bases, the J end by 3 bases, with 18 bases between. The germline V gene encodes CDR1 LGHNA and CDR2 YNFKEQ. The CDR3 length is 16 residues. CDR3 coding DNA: TGTGCCAGCAGCCAGGCGCAGGACAGCAACCTCTACGAGCAGTACTTC. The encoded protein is CASSQAQDSNLYEQYF.

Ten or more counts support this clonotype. In nucleotides, the CDR3 is TGTGCCAGCAGCGTAGCTGGGGGAGCGTCTGGAAACACCATATATTTT. Translated: CASSVAGGASGNTIYF. This chain joins TRBV9 and TRBJ1-3; perhaps TRBD1 as D (5 bases). V dropped 0 bases and J dropped 1 base, with 11 bases sitting between them. The CDR3 sequence is 16 residues long. CDR1 SGDLS and CDR2 YYNGEE come from the germline V gene.

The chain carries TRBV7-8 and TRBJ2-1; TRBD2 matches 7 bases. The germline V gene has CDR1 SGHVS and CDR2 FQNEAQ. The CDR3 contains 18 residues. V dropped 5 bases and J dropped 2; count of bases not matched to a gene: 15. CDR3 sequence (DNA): TGTGCCAGCAGCCGCAGCTCCAGACTAGCCTTAACCTACAATGAGCAGTTCTTC. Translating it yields CASSRSSRLALTYNEQFF.

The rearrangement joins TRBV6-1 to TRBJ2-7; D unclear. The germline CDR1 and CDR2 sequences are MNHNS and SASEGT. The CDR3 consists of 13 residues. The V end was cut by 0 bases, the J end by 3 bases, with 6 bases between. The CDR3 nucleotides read TGTGCCAGCAGTGAAGCGCCTCTCTACGAGCAGTACTTC. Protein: CASSEAPLYEQYF.

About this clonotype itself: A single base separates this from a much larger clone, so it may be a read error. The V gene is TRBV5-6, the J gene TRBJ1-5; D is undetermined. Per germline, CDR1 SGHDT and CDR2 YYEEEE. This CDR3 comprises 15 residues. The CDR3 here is CASSLGDLPDQPQNF. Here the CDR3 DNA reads TGTGCCAGCAGCTTGGGCGACCTGCCGGATCAGCCCCAGAATTTT.

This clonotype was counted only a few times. The CDR3 is CASSLKRGGNEKLFF. In DNA form, the CDR3 reads TGCGCCAGCAGCTTGAAGAGAGGGGGAAATGAAAAACTGTTTTTT. This chain links TRBV5-1 with TRBJ1-4; weak D call: TRBD1 (6 bases). Germline CDR1 reads SGHRS; CDR2 reads YFSETQ. Deletions cut 1 base from V and 5 bases from J, with 12 bases between. This CDR3 has 15 amino acids.

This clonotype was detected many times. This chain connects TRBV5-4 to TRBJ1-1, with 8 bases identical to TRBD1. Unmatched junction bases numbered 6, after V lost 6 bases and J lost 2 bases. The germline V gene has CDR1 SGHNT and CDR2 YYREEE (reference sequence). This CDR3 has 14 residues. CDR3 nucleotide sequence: TGTGCCAGCACCCCGACAGGGGATAACACTGAAGCTTTCTTT. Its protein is CASTPTGDNTEAFF.

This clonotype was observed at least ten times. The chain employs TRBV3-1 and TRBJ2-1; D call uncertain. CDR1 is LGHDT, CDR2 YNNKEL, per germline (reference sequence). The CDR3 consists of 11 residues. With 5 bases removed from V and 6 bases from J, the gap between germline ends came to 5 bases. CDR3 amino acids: CASSIINEQFF. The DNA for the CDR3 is TGTGCCAGCAGCATTATCAATGAGCAGTTCTTC.

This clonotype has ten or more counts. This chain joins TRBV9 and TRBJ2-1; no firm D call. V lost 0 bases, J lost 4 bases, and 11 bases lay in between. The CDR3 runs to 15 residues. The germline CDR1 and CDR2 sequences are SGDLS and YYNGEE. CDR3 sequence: CASSVVGERYNEQFF. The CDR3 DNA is TGTGCCAGCAGCGTAGTAGGTGAGCGATACAATGAGCAGTTCTTC. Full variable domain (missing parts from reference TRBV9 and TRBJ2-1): DSGVTQTPKHLITATGQRVTLRCSPRSGDLSVYWYQQSLDQGLQFLIQYYNGEERAKGNILERFSAQQFPDLHSELNLSSLELGDSALYFCASSVVGERYNEQFFGPGTRLTVL.

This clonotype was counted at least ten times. The CDR3 DNA is TGCAGTGCTTCCCCCGATCCCGGCCGGGCCCAGCATTTT. Its protein is CSASPDPGRAQHF. This chain connects TRBV20-1 to TRBJ1-5, with D unresolved. Trimming took 5 bases from V and 11 from J, leaving 19 bases between them. This CDR3 is built from 13 residues. Germline-derived CDR1 and CDR2 are DFQATT and SNEGSKA (reference sequence).

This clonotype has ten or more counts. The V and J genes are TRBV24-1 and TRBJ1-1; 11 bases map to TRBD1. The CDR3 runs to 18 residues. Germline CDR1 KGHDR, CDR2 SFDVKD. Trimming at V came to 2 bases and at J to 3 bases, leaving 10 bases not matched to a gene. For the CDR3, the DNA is TGTGCCACCAGTGATTGGGACCCGGGACAGGGGGAGTACACTGAAGCTTTCTTT. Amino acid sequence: CATSDWDPGQGEYTEAFF.

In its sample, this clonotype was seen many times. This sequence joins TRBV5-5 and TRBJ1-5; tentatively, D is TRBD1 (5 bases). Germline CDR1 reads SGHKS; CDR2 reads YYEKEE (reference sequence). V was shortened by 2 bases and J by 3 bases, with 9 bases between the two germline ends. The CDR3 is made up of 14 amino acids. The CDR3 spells CASSFETVNQPQHF. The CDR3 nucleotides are TGTGCCAGCAGCTTTGAGACAGTCAATCAGCCCCAGCATTTT.

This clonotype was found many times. Here the CDR3 DNA reads TGTGCCAGCTCACCTACCCCGGACAGTTCCGGCGGCTACACCTTC. As protein: CASSPTPDSSGGYTF. This chain joins TRBV18 and TRBJ1-2; D is possibly TRBD1 (6 bases). V lost 3 bases, J lost 8 bases, and 19 bases lay in between. This CDR3 has 15 residues. Germline assignment: CDR1 KGHSH and CDR2 LQKENI. Full variable domain (missing parts from reference TRBV18 and TRBJ1-2): NAGVMQNPRHLVRRRGQEARLRCSPMKGHSHVYWYRQLPEEGLKFMVYLQKENIIDESGMPKERFSAEFPKEGPSILRIQQVVRGDSAAYFCASSPTPDSSGGYTFGSGTRLTVV.

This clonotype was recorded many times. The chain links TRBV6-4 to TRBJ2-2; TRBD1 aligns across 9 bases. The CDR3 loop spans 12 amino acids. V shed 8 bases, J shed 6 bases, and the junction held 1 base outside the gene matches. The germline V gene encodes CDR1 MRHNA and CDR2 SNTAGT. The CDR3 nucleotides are TGTGCCAGCGGGACAGGGTCCGGGGAGCTGTTTTTT. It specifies CASGTGSGELFF.